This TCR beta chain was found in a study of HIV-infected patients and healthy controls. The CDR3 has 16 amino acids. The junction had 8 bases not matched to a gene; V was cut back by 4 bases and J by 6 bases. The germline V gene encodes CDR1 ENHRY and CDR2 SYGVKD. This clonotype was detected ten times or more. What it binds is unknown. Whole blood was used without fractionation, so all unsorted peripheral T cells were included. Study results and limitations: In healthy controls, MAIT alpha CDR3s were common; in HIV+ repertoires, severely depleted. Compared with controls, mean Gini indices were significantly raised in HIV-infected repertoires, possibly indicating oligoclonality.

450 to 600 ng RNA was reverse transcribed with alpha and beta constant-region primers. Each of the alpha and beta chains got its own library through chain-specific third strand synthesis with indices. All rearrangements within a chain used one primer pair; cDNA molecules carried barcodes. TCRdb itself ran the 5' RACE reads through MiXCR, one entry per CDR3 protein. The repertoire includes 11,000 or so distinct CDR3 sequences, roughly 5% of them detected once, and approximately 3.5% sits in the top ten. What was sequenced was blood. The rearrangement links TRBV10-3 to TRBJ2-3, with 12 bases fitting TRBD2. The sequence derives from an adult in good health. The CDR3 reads CAISVSSGGARDTQYF. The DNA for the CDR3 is TGTGCCATCAGTGTTTCTAGCGGGGGGGCCCGTGATACGCAGTATTTT.